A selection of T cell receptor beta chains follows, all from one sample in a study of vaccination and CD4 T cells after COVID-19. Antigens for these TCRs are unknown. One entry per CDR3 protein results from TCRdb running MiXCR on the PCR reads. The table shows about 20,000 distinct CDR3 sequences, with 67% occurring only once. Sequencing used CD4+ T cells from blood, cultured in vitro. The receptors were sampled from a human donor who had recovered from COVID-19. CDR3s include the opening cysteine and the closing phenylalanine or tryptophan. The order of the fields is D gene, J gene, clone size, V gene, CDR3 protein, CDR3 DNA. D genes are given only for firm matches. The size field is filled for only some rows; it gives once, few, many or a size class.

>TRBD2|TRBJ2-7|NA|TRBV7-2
CASSLAGASGAYEQYF
TGTGCCAGCAGCTTAGCAGGGGCTAGCGGCGCCTACGAGCAGTACTTC
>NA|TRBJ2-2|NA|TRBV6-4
CASSEGSTGELFF
TGTGCCAGCAGTGAAGGAAGCACCGGGGAGCTGTTTTTT
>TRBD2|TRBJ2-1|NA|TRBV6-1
CASSDLAGGAYNEQFF
TGTGCCAGCAGTGACCTAGCGGGAGGTGCCTACAATGAGCAGTTCTTC
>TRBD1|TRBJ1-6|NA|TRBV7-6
CASSFGQGDSPLHF
TGTGCCAGCAGCTTCGGACAGGGGGATTCACCCCTCCACTTT
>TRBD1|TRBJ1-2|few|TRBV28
CASSLGQGARGYTF
TGTGCCAGCAGTTTAGGTCAGGGGGCGCGTGGCTACACCTTC
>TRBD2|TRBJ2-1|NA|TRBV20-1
CSALAGDMNEQFF
TGCAGTGCCCTAGCGGGGGACATGAATGAGCAGTTCTTC
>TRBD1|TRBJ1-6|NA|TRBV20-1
CSAGPGTGFRNSPLHF
TGCAGTGCTGGTCCCGGGACAGGGTTTAGGAATTCACCCCTCCACTTT
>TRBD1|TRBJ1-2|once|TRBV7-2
CASSSTGTGGNGYTF
TGTGCCAGCAGCTCAACCGGGACAGGGGGCAATGGCTACACCTTC
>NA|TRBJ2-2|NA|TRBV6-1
CASSKTAGGELFF
TGTGCCAGCAGTAAAACTGCCGGCGGGGAGCTGTTTTTT
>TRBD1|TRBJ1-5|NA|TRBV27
CASSLSGTVNQPQHF
TGTGCCAGCAGTTTATCTGGGACAGTCAATCAGCCCCAGCATTTT
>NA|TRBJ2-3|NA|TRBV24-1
CATSDFWAMVYF
TGTGCCACCAGTGATTTTTGGGCTATGGTGTATTTT
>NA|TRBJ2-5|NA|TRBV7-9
CASSFQETQYF
TGTGCCAGCAGCTTTCAAGAGACCCAGTACTTC
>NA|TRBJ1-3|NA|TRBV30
CAWSVTGNTIYF
TGTGCCTGGAGTGTTACCGGAAACACCATATATTTT
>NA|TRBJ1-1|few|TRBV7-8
CASSLVSLNTEAFF
TGTGCCAGCAGCTTAGTGTCCCTCAATACTGAAGCTTTCTTT
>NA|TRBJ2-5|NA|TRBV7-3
CASSLVSGETQYF
TGTGCCAGCAGCTTAGTTAGTGGGGAGACCCAGTACTTC
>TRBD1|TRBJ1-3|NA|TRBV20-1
CSARTNRGLRGNTIYF
TGCAGTGCTAGAACGAACAGGGGGCTGAGGGGAAACACCATATATTTT
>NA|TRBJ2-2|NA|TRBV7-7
CASSPRQDTGELFF
TGTGCCAGCAGCCCAAGACAGGACACCGGGGAGCTGTTTTTT
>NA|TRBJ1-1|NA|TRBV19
CASSIGQGKKTEAFF
TGTGCCAGTAGTATAGGGCAGGGAAAGAAGACTGAAGCTTTCTTT
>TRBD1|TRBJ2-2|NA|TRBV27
CASSFLYGGQASVNTGELFF
TGTGCCAGCAGTTTTTTGTATGGGGGACAGGCCAGCGTGAACACCGGGGAGCTGTTTTTT
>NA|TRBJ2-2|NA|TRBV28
CASKWNTGELFF
TGTGCCAGCAAATGGAACACCGGGGAGCTGTTTTTT
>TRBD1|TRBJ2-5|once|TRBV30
CAWHRGETQYF
TGTGCCTGGCACAGGGGAGAGACCCAGTACTTC
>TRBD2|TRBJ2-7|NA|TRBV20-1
CSALGGTWTYEQYF
TGCAGTGCCTTGGGGGGGACTTGGACCTACGAGCAGTACTTC
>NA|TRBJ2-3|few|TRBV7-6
CASSPRRTDTQYF
TGTGCCAGCAGCCCCCGCAGGACAGATACGCAGTATTTT
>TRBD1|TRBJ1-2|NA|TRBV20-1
CSARDARGRGYGYTF
TGCAGTGCTAGAGATGCGAGGGGGCGCGGCTATGGCTACACCTTC
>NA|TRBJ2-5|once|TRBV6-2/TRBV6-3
CASKGYRPQETQYF
TGTGCCAGCAAAGGTTACAGGCCTCAAGAGACCCAGTACTTC
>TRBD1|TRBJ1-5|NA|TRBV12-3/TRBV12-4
CASSQTTPGQGNQPQHF
TGTGCCAGCAGCCAAACGACTCCGGGACAGGGCAATCAGCCCCAGCATTTT
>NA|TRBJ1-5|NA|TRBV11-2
CASSLVAQGNQPQHF
TGTGCCAGCAGCTTAGTCGCACAGGGAAATCAGCCCCAGCATTTT
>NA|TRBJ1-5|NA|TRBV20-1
CSAGEPEGHF
TGCAGTGCCGGGGAACCCGAAGGGCATTTT
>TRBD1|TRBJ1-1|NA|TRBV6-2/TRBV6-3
CASSYPSVGQAGWGNTEAFF
TGTGCCAGCAGTTACCCCTCTGTGGGACAGGCCGGTTGGGGGAACACTGAAGCTTTCTTT
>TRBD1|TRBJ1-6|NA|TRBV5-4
CASSRDRVNSPLHF
TGTGCCAGCAGCCGGGACAGGGTTAATTCACCCCTCCACTTT
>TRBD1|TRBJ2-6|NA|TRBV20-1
CSARESGQAISGANVLTF
TGCAGTGCTAGGGAGTCGGGACAGGCCATCTCTGGGGCCAACGTCCTGACTTTC
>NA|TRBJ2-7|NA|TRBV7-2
CASSLDPGAGEQYF
TGTGCCAGCAGCTTAGATCCAGGGGCGGGGGAGCAGTACTTC
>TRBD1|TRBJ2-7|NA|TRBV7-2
CASSQMDRVHEQYF
TGTGCCAGCAGCCAAATGGACAGGGTGCACGAGCAGTACTTC
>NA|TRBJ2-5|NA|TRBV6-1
CAGGAVETQYF
TGTGCGGGCGGGGCAGTAGAGACCCAGTACTTC
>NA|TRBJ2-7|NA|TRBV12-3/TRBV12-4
CASSLSGADEQYF
TGTGCCAGCAGTCTCTCCGGGGCCGATGAGCAGTACTTC
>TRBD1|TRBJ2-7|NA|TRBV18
CASSPLQGSSYEQYF
TGTGCCAGCTCACCATTACAGGGGAGCTCCTACGAGCAGTACTTC
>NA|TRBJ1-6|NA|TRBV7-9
CASRPSRVGNSPLHF
TGTGCCAGCAGGCCCTCCAGGGTGGGTAATTCACCCCTCCACTTT
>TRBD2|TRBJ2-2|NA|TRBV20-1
CSASGGRPNTGELFF
TGCAGTGCTAGCGGCGGGAGGCCCAACACCGGGGAGCTGTTTTTT
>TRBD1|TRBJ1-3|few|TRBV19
CASRHRGTSGNTIYF
TGTGCCAGTAGGCACAGGGGGACCTCTGGAAACACCATATATTTT
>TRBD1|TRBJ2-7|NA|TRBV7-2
CASSIGQGTPYEQYF
TGTGCCAGCAGCATTGGACAGGGGACCCCCTACGAGCAGTACTTC
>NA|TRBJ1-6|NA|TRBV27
CASSFRVSLSSYNSPLHF
TGTGCCAGCAGTTTCAGGGTGAGCTTGAGCTCCTATAATTCACCCCTCCACTTT
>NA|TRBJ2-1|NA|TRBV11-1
CASSSDFAGSRNEQFF
TGTGCCAGCAGCTCCGACTTTGCGGGATCTCGGAATGAGCAGTTCTTC
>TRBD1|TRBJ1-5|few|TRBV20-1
CSALTGGDNQPQHF
TGCAGTGCCCTAACAGGGGGTGACAATCAGCCCCAGCATTTT
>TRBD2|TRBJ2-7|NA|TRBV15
CATSREISGRRYEQYF
TGTGCCACCAGCAGAGAGATTAGCGGGAGGAGGTACGAGCAGTACTTC
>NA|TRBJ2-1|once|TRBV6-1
CASTLDGMNEQFF
TGTGCCAGCACCCTAGACGGAATGAATGAGCAGTTCTTC
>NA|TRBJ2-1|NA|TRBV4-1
CASSQGSSRSYNEQFF
TGCGCCAGCAGCCAAGGTTCTAGCCGCTCCTACAATGAGCAGTTCTTC
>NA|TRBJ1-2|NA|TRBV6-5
CASSYSIGRSYGYTF
TGTGCCAGCAGTTACAGTATAGGACGGAGCTATGGCTACACCTTC
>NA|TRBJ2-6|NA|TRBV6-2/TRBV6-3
CASSYPGLTGANVLTF
TGTGCCAGCAGTTACCCGGGACTTACTGGGGCCAACGTCCTGACTTTC
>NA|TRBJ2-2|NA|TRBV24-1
CATSELAVGTGELFF
TGTGCCACCAGTGAACTGGCGGTCGGGACCGGGGAGCTGTTTTTT
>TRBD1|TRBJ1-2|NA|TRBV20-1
CSARAGQGNGYTF
TGCAGTGCTAGAGCGGGACAGGGAAATGGCTACACCTTC
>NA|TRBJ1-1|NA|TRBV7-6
CASSRTQGSTEAFF
TGTGCCAGCAGCAGGACCCAGGGTTCCACTGAAGCTTTCTTT
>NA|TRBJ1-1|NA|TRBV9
CASSVDRTAEAFF
TGTGCCAGCAGCGTAGACAGGACAGCCGAAGCTTTCTTT
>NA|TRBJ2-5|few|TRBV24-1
CATSDETGLGAQYF
TGTGCCACCAGTGATGAGACGGGGTTGGGGGCCCAGTACTTC